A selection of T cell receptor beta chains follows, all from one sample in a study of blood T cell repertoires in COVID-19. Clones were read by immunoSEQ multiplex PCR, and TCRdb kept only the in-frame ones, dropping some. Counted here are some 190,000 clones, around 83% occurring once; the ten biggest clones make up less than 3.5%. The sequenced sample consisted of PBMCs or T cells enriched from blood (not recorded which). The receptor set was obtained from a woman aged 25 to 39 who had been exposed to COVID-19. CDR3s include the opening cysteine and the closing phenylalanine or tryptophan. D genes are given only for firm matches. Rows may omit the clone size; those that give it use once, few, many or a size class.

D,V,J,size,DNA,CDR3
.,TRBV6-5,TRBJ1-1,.,TGTGCCAGCGGTCCAAGGACGGGGACTGAAGCTTTCTTT,CASGPRTGTEAFF
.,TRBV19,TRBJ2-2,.,TGTGCCAGTAGTGCCACAGGGCGTGGGGAGCTGTTTTTT,CASSATGRGELFF
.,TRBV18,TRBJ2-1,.,TGTGCCAGCTCACCACCGCAGAGGAGCTACAATGAGCAGTTCTTC,CASSPPQRSYNEQFF
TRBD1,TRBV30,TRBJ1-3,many,TGTGCCTGGAGGCAACAGGGGGCAGGAAACACCATATATTTT,CAWRQQGAGNTIYF
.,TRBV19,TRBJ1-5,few,TGTGCCAGTAGTTCCTGGGACACTTATAGCAATCAGCCCCAGCATTTT,CASSSWDTYSNQPQHF
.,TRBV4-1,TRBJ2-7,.,TGCGCCAGCAGCGCGGGAACCTACGAGCAGTACTTC,CASSAGTYEQYF
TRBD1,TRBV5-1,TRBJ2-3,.,TGCGCCAGCAGCTTTATGACAGGGGCCGCAGATACGCAGTATTTT,CASSFMTGAADTQYF
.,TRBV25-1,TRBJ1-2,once,TGTGCCAGCAGTGGACAGGAGCTTATGGGGTATGGCTACACCTTC,CASSGQELMGYGYTF
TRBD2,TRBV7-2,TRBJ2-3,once,TGTGCCAGCACCCGATGGGAGGGGACAGATACGCAGTATTTT,CASTRWEGTDTQYF
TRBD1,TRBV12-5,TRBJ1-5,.,TGTGCTAGTAACGGCGTAACAGGGGACGTGCATTTT,CASNGVTGDVHF
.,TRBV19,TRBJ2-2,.,TGTGCCAGTCTCCCTCACACAACCGGGGAGCTGTTTTTT,CASLPHTTGELFF
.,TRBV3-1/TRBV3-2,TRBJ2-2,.,TGTGCCAGCAGCCAAGGGACTACCACCGGGGAGCTGTTTTTT,CASSQGTTTGELFF
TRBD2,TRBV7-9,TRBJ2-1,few,TGTGCCAGCAGCTTAGCTCCGGGACTAAGCGGGGGCTACAATGAGCAGTTCTTC,CASSLAPGLSGGYNEQFF
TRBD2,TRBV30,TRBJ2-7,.,TGTGCCTGGCCGTACCTCGCGGGGGGGAGGTACGAGCAGTACTTC,CAWPYLAGGRYEQYF
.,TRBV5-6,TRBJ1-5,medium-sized,TGTGCCAGCAGCCTAGCGGGGGGCGCGCAGCCCCAGCATTTT,CASSLAGGAQPQHF
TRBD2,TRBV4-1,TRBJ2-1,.,TGCGCCAGCAGCCAGCGGACTAGCGGGGGGACTCTGGGGTCCTACAATGAGCAGTTCTTC,CASSQRTSGGTLGSYNEQFF
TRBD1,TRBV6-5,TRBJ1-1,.,TGTGCCAGCAGAGCAGGGGGAATGAACACTGAAGCTTTCTTT,CASRAGGMNTEAFF
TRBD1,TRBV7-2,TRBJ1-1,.,TGTGCCAGCAGCTCGACAGGGTGGACTGAAGCTTTCTTT,CASSSTGWTEAFF
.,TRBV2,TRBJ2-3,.,TGTGCCAGCAGTGAAAGGCTACAGAAAGATACGCAGTATTTT,CASSERLQKDTQYF